The clone carrying this TCR beta chain was observed a single time. V trimming: 0 bases; J trimming: 5 bases; junction bases outside the gene matches: 1. The germline V gene encodes CDR1 MNHEY and CDR2 SVGAGI. The CDR3 is made up of 14 amino acids. The source of the sample is a study of T-cell memory formation after mild COVID-19. From the 5' RACE reads, TCRdb called clonotypes with MiXCR, one entry per CDR3 protein. The repertoire includes approximately 98,000 distinct CDR3 sequences, about 18% of them detected once, and over 4.5% sits in the top ten. V gene TRBV6-5 combines with J gene TRBJ1-5, with 7 bases that match TRBD1. The receptor was derived from a man aged 18 to 29 who had mild COVID-19 (a few samples of this study predate the infection). Cell type and time point are not known. Sequencing was carried out using PBMCs or a T cell subset sorted from them (not recorded which). The CDR3 coding sequence is TGTGCCAGCAGTTACTCGAGGGGGCATCAGCCCCAGCATTTT. Encoded protein: CASSYSRGHQPQHF.